The 2 T cell receptor beta chains reported below all come from one sample, sequenced in a study of T cell responses to AZD1222 COVID-19 vaccine. Repertoires were generated with immunoSEQ multiplex PCR, while TCRdb's copy carries only in-frame clones and drops some. The data contain around 270,000 clones, around 92% of them singletons. The sequences come from peripheral blood, collected 28 days after the second AZD1222 dose. The receptors come from an adult who received the AZD1222 COVID-19 vaccine.

The rearrangement links TRBV29-1 to TRBJ1-1; no clear D gene. The CDR3 consists of 10 residues. V lost 3 bases to trimming and J lost 4 bases, with 3 bases between them. Germline assignment: CDR1 SQVTM and CDR2 ANQGSEA. CDR3 DNA sequence: TGCAGCGTTGAGGGCACTGAAGCTTTCTTT. Protein sequence: CSVEGTEAFF.

This clone has only a few counts. The chain joins TRBV5-1 to TRBJ2-5; either TRBD1 or TRBD2 may fit D (5 bases each). CDR3 size: 16 residues. V lost 4 bases and J lost 3, with 19 bases in between. Germline values: CDR1 SGHRS, CDR2 YFSETQ. This chain's CDR3 is CASSPNTGTLEETQYF. The DNA for the CDR3 is TGCGCCAGCAGCCCCAATACCGGGACCTTAGAAGAGACCCAGTACTTC.